This is a list of T cell receptor beta chains from one sample in a study of control samples from healthy donors and cancer patients. Assay: immunoSEQ multiplex PCR; the TCRdb copy retains only in-frame clones and omits some. The sample carries approximately 44,000 clones, 70% recorded once. Sequencing was performed on formalin-fixed, paraffin-embedded tissue. The source is a male donor with melanoma. The CDR3 runs from the conserved cysteine through the conserved F or W. The D gene is left open where the match is weak. The size of a clone is reported for some rows only, either as once, few or many, or as a class for expanded clones.

size	V	D	J	DNA	CDR3
.	TRBV7-9	.	TRBJ2-1	TGTGCCAGCAGCCGTGACTATAGCTCCTACAATGAGCAGTTCTTC	CASSRDYSSYNEQFF
.	TRBV5-4	.	TRBJ2-2	TGTGCCAGCAGCTCAGCGTGGGCAAACACCGGGGAGCTGTTTTTT	CASSSAWANTGELFF
.	TRBV6-1	.	TRBJ2-6	TGTGCCAGCAGTGAAGCAGGGGTGCCTGGGGCCAACGTCCTGACTTTC	CASSEAGVPGANVLTF
.	TRBV4-1	.	TRBJ2-7	TGCGCCAGCAGTAATGGGTTTTACTACGAGCAGTACTTC	CASSNGFYYEQYF
few	TRBV27	TRBD2	TRBJ2-3	TGTGCCACCGGGGGGGCCGCTAGCACAGATACGCAGTATTTT	CATGGAASTDTQYF
few	TRBV29-1	.	TRBJ2-3	TGCAGCGTTGTCGCGTTGGCGCAGTATTTT	CSVVALAQYF
.	TRBV18	.	TRBJ2-4	TGTGCCAGCTCACCGACGCAAACCGAAAACATTCAGTACTTC	CASSPTQTENIQYF
.	TRBV11-2	.	TRBJ1-4	TGTGCCAGCAGCTTGGCAGGCTTCAATGAAAAACTGTTTTTT	CASSLAGFNEKLFF
.	TRBV7-2	.	TRBJ1-5	TGTGCCAGCAGCTTAGATTGGGGTGGGGTTAGCAATCAGCCCCAGCATTTT	CASSLDWGGVSNQPQHF
.	TRBV10-3	.	TRBJ1-2	TGTGCCATCAGTGGTAGACAAACTAACTATGACTACACCTTC	CAISGRQTNYDYTF
.	TRBV19	.	TRBJ1-1	TGTGCCAGTAGAAAGTTCTGGGGGCACAGGACTGAAGCTTTCTTT	CASRKFWGHRTEAFF
.	TRBV6-9	.	TRBJ2-7	TGTGCCAGCAGTTCACTCTACGAGCAGTACTTC	CASSSLYEQYF
.	TRBV2	TRBD2	TRBJ2-4	TGTGCCAGCTTTGGACTAGCGGGGACAAGAGCCAAAAACATTCAGTACTTC	CASFGLAGTRAKNIQYF
.	TRBV5-6	TRBD2	TRBJ2-7	TGTGCCAGCAGCTTGAGGGGGTGGACTAGCGGGTTAGGGTCCTACGAGCAGTACTTC	CASSLRGWTSGLGSYEQYF
.	TRBV14	TRBD1	TRBJ1-6	TGTGCCAGCAAGGACAGGGATTGGGCCTATAATTCACCCCTCCACTTT	CASKDRDWAYNSPLHF
.	TRBV6-5	.	TRBJ1-2	TGTGCCAGCAACCCGGTCCCTAACTATGGCTACACCTTC	CASNPVPNYGYTF
.	TRBV21-1	.	TRBJ1-1	TGTGCCAGCAGCAATGGGCATCAAGCCACTGAAGCTTTCTTT	CASSNGHQATEAFF
once	TRBV28	TRBD1	TRBJ2-5	TGTGCCAGTTGGCAGGACAGGGAAGAGACCCAGTACTTC	CASWQDREETQYF
.	TRBV7-8	.	TRBJ2-6	TGTGCCAGCAGCTTTTCTGGGGCCAACGTCCTGACTTTC	CASSFSGANVLTF
.	TRBV2	.	TRBJ2-4	TGTGCCAGCAGTGGAAGTAGCTTAGCCAAAAACATTCAGTACTTC	CASSGSSLAKNIQYF
.	TRBV7-8	.	TRBJ2-7	TGTGCCAGCAGCTCCAATGCCAACTCCTACGAGCAGTACTTC	CASSSNANSYEQYF
.	TRBV19	.	TRBJ2-7	TGTGCCAGTAGTATAAGGCACAGAGGCTACGAGCAGTACTTC	CASSIRHRGYEQYF
few	TRBV2	TRBD2	TRBJ2-1	TGTGCCAGCAGTGAAGCCCGGCTAGCGGGAGTCGAGCAGTTCTTC	CASSEARLAGVEQFF
few	TRBV25-1	.	TRBJ1-1	TGTGCCAGCAGTGGGGACACAAACACTGAAGCTTTCTTT	CASSGDTNTEAFF
.	TRBV10-3	.	TRBJ1-3	TGTGCCATCAGTGAAAAGGGAACTGGAAACACCATATATTTT	CAISEKGTGNTIYF
.	TRBV9	TRBD2	TRBJ2-7	TGTGCCAGCAGCGAAGGACTAGGGACCTACGAGCAGTACTTC	CASSEGLGTYEQYF
.	TRBV7-8	TRBD2	TRBJ2-7	TGTGCCAGCAGCTTAGTTCTTAGCGGGAGGGCCCTTGTCGAGCAGTACTTC	CASSLVLSGRALVEQYF
.	TRBV28	TRBD1	TRBJ2-7	TGTGCCAGCACCCTAGGACAGGCGAACTACGAGCAGTACTTC	CASTLGQANYEQYF
.	TRBV2	.	TRBJ1-2	TGTGCCAGCAGTGGGGGCAACTATGGCTACACCTTC	CASSGGNYGYTF
.	TRBV9	.	TRBJ2-7	TGTGCCAGCAGCGTAGGAATCAGCGTGGGAGATCATTGGTACGAGCAGTACTTC	CASSVGISVGDHWYEQYF
.	TRBV10-1	.	TRBJ2-7	TGCGCCAGCAGTGATGGGAGTCGTGAGCAGTACTTC	CASSDGSREQYF
.	TRBV7-9	.	TRBJ1-1	TGTGCCAGCAGCTTAGTTCTCGGGATGAACACTGAAGCTTTCTTT	CASSLVLGMNTEAFF
.	TRBV4-2	.	TRBJ2-7	TGTGCCAGCAGCCAAGAGGCAACTAGTAGGGGCGAGCAGTACTTC	CASSQEATSRGEQYF
few	TRBV6-5	TRBD2	TRBJ2-7	TGTGCCAGCAGCGATCTAGGAGGGAGGGGTTACGAGCAGTACTTC	CASSDLGGRGYEQYF
.	TRBV11-2	.	TRBJ2-2	TGTGCCAGCAGCCCCGGGACCTGGGACCCGAACACCGGGGAGCTGTTTTTT	CASSPGTWDPNTGELFF
.	TRBV7-9	.	TRBJ2-3	TGTGCCAGCAGCTTAGCGGGCGGGAGCACAGATACGCAGTATTTT	CASSLAGGSTDTQYF
.	TRBV9	TRBD1	TRBJ1-3	TGTGCCAGCAGCCGGGACAGGGCTGGAAACACCATATATTTT	CASSRDRAGNTIYF
once	TRBV18	.	TRBJ2-2	TGTGCCAGCTCACCGAAGGCGGGGACCACCGGGGAGCTGTTTTTT	CASSPKAGTTGELFF
.	TRBV14	.	TRBJ2-1	TGTGCCAGCAGCCAAGATCTTATAAGCTCCTACAATGAGCAGTTCTTC	CASSQDLISSYNEQFF
.	TRBV7-9	TRBD2	TRBJ2-5	TGTGCCGTCGGAGGCGGGAGTGAGACCCAGTACTTC	CAVGGGSETQYF
.	TRBV10-3	.	TRBJ1-2	TGTGCCACCAGCGGGGAGGGAGAAGGCTACACCTTC	CATSGEGEGYTF
.	TRBV5-1	.	TRBJ2-7	TGCGCCAGCAGCTTCAGGGGCCACTCCTACGAGCAGTACTTC	CASSFRGHSYEQYF
.	TRBV3-1/TRBV3-2	TRBD2	TRBJ2-1	TGTGCCAGCAGCCAAGTGGGGACTAGCCTATTCAATGAGCAGTTCTTC	CASSQVGTSLFNEQFF
once	TRBV18	TRBD1	TRBJ1-3	TGTGCCAGCTCACCATCGGGAGTACAGGGGATTGGAAACACCATATATTTT	CASSPSGVQGIGNTIYF
.	TRBV11-2	TRBD1	TRBJ2-7	TGTGCCAGCAGCTTAGGGACAGGGTACGAGCAGTACTTC	CASSLGTGYEQYF
.	TRBV27	.	TRBJ1-6	TGTGCCAGCAGTTTTAGCAATTCACCCCTCCACTTT	CASSFSNSPLHF
.	TRBV9	TRBD2	TRBJ2-5	TGTGCCAGCAGCGTAGCTAGCGGAGGGTCCGCGGGGATCCAAGAGACCCAGTACTTC	CASSVASGGSAGIQETQYF
.	TRBV11-2	TRBD2	TRBJ2-5	TGTGCCAGCAGCTTTGCGGGAGGGTTGAGGGAGACCCAGTACTTC	CASSFAGGLRETQYF
.	TRBV11-2	.	TRBJ1-3	TGTGCCAGCAGCTTAGATCGTGTCAGCTCATCTGGAAACACCATATATTTT	CASSLDRVSSSGNTIYF
.	TRBV15	TRBD2	TRBJ2-4	TGTGCCACCGGGGTTAGCGGGAGCGAAAACATTCAGTACTTC	CATGVSGSENIQYF
.	TRBV23-1	TRBD2	TRBJ2-3	TGCGCCAGCAGTCATCCGATTAGCGGGAGGGCCACAGATACGCAGTATTTT	CASSHPISGRATDTQYF
.	TRBV2	.	TRBJ2-1	TGTGCCAGCAGCATTGGGGGGAACAATGAGCAGTTCTTC	CASSIGGNNEQFF